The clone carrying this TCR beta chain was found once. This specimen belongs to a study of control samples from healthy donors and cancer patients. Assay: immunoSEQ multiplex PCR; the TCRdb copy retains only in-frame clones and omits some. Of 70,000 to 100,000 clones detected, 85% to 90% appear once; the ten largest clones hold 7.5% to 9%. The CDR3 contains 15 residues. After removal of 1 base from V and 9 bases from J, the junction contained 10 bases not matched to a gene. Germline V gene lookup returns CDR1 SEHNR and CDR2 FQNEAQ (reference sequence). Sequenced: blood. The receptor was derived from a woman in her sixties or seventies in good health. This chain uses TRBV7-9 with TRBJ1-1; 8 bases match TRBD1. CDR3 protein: CASSLVGGRGRKAFF. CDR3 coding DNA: TGTGCCAGCAGCTTAGTTGGGGGCAGGGGGCGAAAAGCTTTCTTT.